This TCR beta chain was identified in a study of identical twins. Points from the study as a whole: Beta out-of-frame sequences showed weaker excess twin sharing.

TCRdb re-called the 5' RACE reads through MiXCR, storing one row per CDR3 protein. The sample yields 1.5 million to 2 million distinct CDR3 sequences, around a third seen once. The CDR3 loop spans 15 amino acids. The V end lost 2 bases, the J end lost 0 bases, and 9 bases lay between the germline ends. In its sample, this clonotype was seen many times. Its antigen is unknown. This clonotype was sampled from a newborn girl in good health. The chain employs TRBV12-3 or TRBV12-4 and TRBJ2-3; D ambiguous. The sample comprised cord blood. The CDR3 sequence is CASSLRLASTDTQYF. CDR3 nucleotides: TGTGCCAGCAGTTTACGGCTTGCTAGCACAGATACGCAGTATTTT.